This T cell receptor beta chain was identified during a study of persistence of HIV-infected CD4 T cells. Overall study context: Donors were ART-treated; their CMV- and Gag-responding CD4+ T cells were isolated. Two participants gave one leukapheresis sample; others gave up to roughly 180 mL blood repeatedly. Median time on suppressive ART was over six years.

A word on this clone: Its antigen is unknown.

The immunoSEQ assay was version 4, run in survey mode. The data were produced by immunoSEQ multiplex PCR, yet TCRdb's version contains in-frame clones alone and is incomplete. Seen here are 46,000 or so clones, 75% to 85% observed once, and the top ten hold about 3%. Stimulation used about 9.5 ug/mL lysate from CMV-infected fibroblasts. Sorted nonresponding memory CD4+ T cells were CD40L-negative, CD69-negative, CD45RO-high. CDR1 and CDR2 (germline): MNHEY, SMNVEV (reference sequence). The V gene end was trimmed by 5 bases and the J gene end by 5 bases; junction bases not matched to a gene: 5. This CDR3 contains 15 residues.

This chain joins TRBV27 and TRBJ1-4; 10 bases map to TRBD1. The receptor's source is an adult man with HIV who was CMV-seropositive. The material was CD4+ T cells sorted from PBMCs after roughly 19-hour stimulation, obtained from a patient who received antiretroviral therapy. The CDR3: CASSTKTGGNEKLFF. CDR3 DNA: TGTGCCAGCAGTACCAAGACAGGGGGCAATGAAAAACTGTTTTTT.